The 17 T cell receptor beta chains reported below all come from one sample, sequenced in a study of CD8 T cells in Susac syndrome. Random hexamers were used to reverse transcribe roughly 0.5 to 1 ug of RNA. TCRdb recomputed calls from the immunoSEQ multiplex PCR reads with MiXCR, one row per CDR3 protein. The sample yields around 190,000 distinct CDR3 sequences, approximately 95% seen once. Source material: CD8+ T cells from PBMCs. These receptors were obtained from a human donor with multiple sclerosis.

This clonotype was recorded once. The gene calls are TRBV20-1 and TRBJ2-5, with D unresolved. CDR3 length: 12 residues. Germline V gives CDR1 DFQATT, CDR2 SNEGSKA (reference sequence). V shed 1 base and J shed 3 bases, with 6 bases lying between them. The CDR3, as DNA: TGCAGTGCTAGAGCCGGAGAAGAGACCCAGTACTTC. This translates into CSARAGEETQYF.

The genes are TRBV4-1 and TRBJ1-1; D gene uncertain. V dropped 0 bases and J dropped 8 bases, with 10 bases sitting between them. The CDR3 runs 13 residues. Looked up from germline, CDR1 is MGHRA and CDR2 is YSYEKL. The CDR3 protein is CASSQDRFREAFF. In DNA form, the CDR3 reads TGCGCCAGCAGCCAAGATAGGTTCAGGGAAGCTTTCTTT.

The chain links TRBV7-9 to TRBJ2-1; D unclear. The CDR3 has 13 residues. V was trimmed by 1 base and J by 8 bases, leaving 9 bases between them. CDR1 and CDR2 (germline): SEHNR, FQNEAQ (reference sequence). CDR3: CASSLVPAHEQFF. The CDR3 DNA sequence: TGTGCCAGCAGCTTAGTCCCGGCGCATGAGCAGTTCTTC.

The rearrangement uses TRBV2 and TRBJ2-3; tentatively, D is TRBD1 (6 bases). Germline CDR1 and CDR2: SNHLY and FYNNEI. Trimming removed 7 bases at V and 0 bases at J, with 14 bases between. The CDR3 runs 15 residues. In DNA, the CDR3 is TGTGCCAGCAAAAGGGGGTCGGCTAGCACAGATACGCAGTATTTT. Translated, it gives CASKRGSASTDTQYF.

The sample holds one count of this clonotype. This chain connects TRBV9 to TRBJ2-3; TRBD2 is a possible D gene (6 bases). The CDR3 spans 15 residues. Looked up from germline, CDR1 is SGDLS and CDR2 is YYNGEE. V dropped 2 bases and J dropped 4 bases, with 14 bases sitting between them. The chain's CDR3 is CASSVGTWGADTQYF. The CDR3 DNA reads TGTGCCAGCAGCGTGGGAACCTGGGGGGCAGATACGCAGTATTTT.

The CDR3 nucleotides are TGTGCCAGCAGCGAGGGGTGGCGCATCACAGATACGCAGTATTTT. This sequence encodes CASSEGWRITDTQYF. The V gene is TRBV9, the J gene TRBJ2-3; tentative D call: TRBD1 (5 bases). With 3 bases removed from V and 2 bases from J, the gap between germline ends came to 13 bases. The germline V gene encodes CDR1 SGDLS and CDR2 YYNGEE. This CDR3 is built from 15 residues.

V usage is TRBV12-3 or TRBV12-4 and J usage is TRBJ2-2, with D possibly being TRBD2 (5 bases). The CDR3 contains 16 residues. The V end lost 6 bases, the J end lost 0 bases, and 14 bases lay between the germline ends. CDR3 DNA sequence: TGTGCCAGCAGGCCGAGAGGGCGGACGAACACCGGGGAGCTGTTTTTT. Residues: CASRPRGRTNTGELFF.

The CDR3 nucleotides are TGTGCCAGCAGCACCTCGGTCGGGACCACGGACACTGAAGCTTTCTTT. It codes for CASSTSVGTTDTEAFF. V and J are TRBV25-1 and TRBJ1-1; TRBD1 is a possible D gene (5 bases). CDR1 is MGHDK, CDR2 SYGVNS, per germline. Deletions cut 6 bases from V and 3 bases from J, with 20 bases between. This CDR3 spans 16 amino acids.

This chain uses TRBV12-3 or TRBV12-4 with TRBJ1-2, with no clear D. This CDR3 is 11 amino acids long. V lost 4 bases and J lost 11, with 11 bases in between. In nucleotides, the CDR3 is TGTGCCAGCAGTTCCGGGGAATGGTACACCTTC. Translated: CASSSGEWYTF.

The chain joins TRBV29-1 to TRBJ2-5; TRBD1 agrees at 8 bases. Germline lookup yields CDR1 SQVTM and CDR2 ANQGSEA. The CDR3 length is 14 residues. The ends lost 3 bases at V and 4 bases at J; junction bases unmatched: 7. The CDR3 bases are TGCAGCGTTGATTGGACAGGGATGGGAGAGACCCAGTACTTC. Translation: CSVDWTGMGETQYF.

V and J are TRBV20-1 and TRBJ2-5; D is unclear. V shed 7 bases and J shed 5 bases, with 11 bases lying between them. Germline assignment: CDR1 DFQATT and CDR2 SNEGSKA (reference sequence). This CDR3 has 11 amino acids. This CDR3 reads CSVGPLETQYF. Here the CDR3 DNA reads TGCAGTGTCGGACCCCTGGAGACCCAGTACTTC.

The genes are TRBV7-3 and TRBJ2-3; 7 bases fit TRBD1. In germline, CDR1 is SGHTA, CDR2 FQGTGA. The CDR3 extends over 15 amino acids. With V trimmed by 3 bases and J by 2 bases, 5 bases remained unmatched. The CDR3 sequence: CASSFGDSLTDTQYF. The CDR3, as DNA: TGTGCCAGCAGCTTTGGGGACAGCCTCACAGATACGCAGTATTTT.

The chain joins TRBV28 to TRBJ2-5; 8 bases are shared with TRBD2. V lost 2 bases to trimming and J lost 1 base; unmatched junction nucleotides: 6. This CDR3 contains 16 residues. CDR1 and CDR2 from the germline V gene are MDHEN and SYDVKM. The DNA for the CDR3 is TGTGCCAGCAGTTTAATGGTTAGCGGGACCCAAGAGACCCAGTACTTC. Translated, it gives CASSLMVSGTQETQYF.

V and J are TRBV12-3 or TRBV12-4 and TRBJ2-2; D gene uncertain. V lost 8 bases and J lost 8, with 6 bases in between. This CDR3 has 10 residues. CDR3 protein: CASAAGELFF. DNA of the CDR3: TGTGCCAGCGCTGCGGGGGAGCTGTTTTTT.

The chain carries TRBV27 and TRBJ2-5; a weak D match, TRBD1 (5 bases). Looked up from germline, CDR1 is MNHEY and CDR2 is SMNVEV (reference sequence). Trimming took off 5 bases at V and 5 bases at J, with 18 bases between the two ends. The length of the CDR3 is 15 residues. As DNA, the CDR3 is TGTGCCAGCAGTAACACACCAGGGTTGGTGGAGACCCAGTACTTC. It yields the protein CASSNTPGLVETQYF.

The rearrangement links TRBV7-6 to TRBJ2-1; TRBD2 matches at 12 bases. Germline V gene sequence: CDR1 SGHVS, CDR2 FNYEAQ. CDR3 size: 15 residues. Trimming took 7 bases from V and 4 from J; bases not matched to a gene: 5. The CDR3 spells CASTETSGSYNEQFF. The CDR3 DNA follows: TGTGCCAGCACCGAGACTAGCGGGAGTTACAATGAGCAGTTCTTC.

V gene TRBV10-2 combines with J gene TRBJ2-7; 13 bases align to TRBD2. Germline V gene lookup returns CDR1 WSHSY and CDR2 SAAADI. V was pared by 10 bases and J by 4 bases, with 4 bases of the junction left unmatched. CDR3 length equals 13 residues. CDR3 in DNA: TGCGCCACCGGACTAGCGGGGGCTTACGAGCAGTACTTC. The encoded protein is CATGLAGAYEQYF.